Presented here are 32 T cell receptor beta chains from one specimen sequenced in a study of blood T cell repertoires in COVID-19. Data came from immunoSEQ multiplex PCR; TCRdb stores just in-frame clones and leaves some out. This sample has roughly 300,000 clones, with about 76% found just once. The sample taken for sequencing was peripheral blood. The receptors were sampled from a woman aged 55-70 years with active or convalescent COVID-19.

J is TRBJ2-5 and V is TRBV11-1, with D possibly being TRBD2 (5 bases). This CDR3 is 14 amino acids long. Germline assignment: CDR1 SGHAT and CDR2 FQDESV (reference sequence). V shed 6 bases and J shed 3 bases, with 14 bases lying between them. The CDR3 DNA reads TGTGCCAGCAGTTCCCTAAAGGAGGAAGAGACCCAGTACTTC. It translates to CASSSLKEEETQYF.

V usage is TRBV24-1 and J usage is TRBJ2-5, with D perhaps matching TRBD2 (7 bases). This CDR3 contains 15 residues. Germline V gene data show CDR1 as KGHDR and CDR2 as SFDVKD. The germline V and J ends were trimmed by 6 bases and 2 bases, with 15 bases remaining between them. The CDR3 protein is CATSMRGTTQETQYF. The DNA for the CDR3 is TGTGCCACCAGTATGCGGGGGACAACACAAGAGACCCAGTACTTC.

The chain carries TRBV7-9 and TRBJ1-3; D is ambiguous. There are 15 residues in the CDR3. CDR1 is SEHNR, CDR2 FQNEAQ, per germline (reference sequence). The V and J ends lost 1 base and 0 bases respectively, with 7 bases between them. Written as DNA, the CDR3 is TGTGCCAGCAGCTTAGACACCAACTCTGGAAACACCATATATTTT. This translates into CASSLDTNSGNTIYF.

This sequence joins TRBV3-1 (or the pseudogene TRBV3-2) and TRBJ1-1; weak D call: TRBD1 (5 bases). This CDR3 has 12 residues. The ends were cut back, 6 bases at V and 1 base at J, with 6 bases in the middle. CDR1 is LGHDT, CDR2 YNNKEL, per germline (reference sequence). This CDR3 reads CASRQANTEAFF. The CDR3 nucleotides read TGTGCCAGCAGACAGGCGAACACTGAAGCTTTCTTT.

V is TRBV5-4 and J is TRBJ1-2, with D perhaps TRBD1 (5 bases). The CDR3 spans 14 residues. The V and J ends lost 2 bases and 7 bases respectively, with 15 bases between them. In germline, CDR1 is SGHNT, CDR2 YYREEE (reference sequence). In DNA form, the CDR3 reads TGTGCCAGCAGCTTTAGCAGGGAGGGTAGTGGCTACACCTTC. Translated, it gives CASSFSREGSGYTF.

The rearrangement uses TRBV7-2 and TRBJ2-1; D gene unclear. The length of the CDR3 is 14 residues. The germline V gene encodes CDR1 SGHTA and CDR2 FQGNSA. The V end lost 3 bases, the J end lost 0 bases, and 6 bases lay between the germline ends. DNA of the CDR3: TGTGCCAGCAGCTTCCCCAGCTCCTACAATGAGCAGTTCTTC. Protein product: CASSFPSSYNEQFF.

The V and J genes are TRBV3-1 (or the pseudogene TRBV3-2) and TRBJ1-1; perhaps TRBD1 as D (6 bases). Per the germline V gene, CDR1 is LGHDT and CDR2 is YNNKEL (reference sequence). CDR3 length: 13 amino acids. Trimming removed 8 bases at V and 1 base at J, with 11 bases between. CDR3: CASQLQGNTEAFF. DNA for the CDR3: TGTGCCAGCCAGTTACAGGGGAACACTGAAGCTTTCTTT.

The genes are TRBV30 and TRBJ1-6; 8 positions match TRBD1. This CDR3 is 14 amino acids long. Germline CDR1 reads GTSNPN; CDR2 reads SVGIG (reference sequence). Trimming at V came to 1 base and at J to 11 bases, leaving 7 bases not matched to a gene. Here the CDR3 reads CAWSALGGQAPLHF. The CDR3 nucleotides are TGTGCCTGGAGTGCCCTAGGGGGACAGGCACCCCTCCACTTT.

The chain combines TRBV5-4 with TRBJ2-3; TRBD2 matches at 9 bases. Germline CDR1 is SGHNT and CDR2 is YYREEE (reference sequence). The CDR3 has 15 residues. The ends lost 6 bases at V and 3 bases at J; junction bases unmatched: 8. DNA for the CDR3: TGTGCCAGCAAGGGCGGGGGGGCGTGGACAGATACGCAGTATTTT. It yields the protein CASKGGGAWTDTQYF.

The chain carries TRBV6-5 and TRBJ2-5, with a possible D match to TRBD1 (7 bases). Germline lookup yields CDR1 MNHEY and CDR2 SVGAGI. There are 14 residues in the CDR3. V lost 6 bases and J lost 5, with 16 bases in between. CDR3 loop: CASRPRGAGETQYF. In DNA form, the CDR3 reads TGTGCCAGCAGACCCAGGGGGGCCGGGGAGACCCAGTACTTC.

The chain recombines TRBV27 with TRBJ2-7; 9 bases match TRBD2. V lost 0 bases and J lost 0; bases outside the gene matches: 3. This CDR3 comprises 16 residues. The germline V gene has CDR1 MNHEY and CDR2 SMNVEV (reference sequence). CDR3 nucleotides: TGTGCCAGCAGTTTATCGTTGCGGGGGGGCTCCTACGAGCAGTACTTC. Amino acid sequence: CASSLSLRGGSYEQYF.

V is TRBV6-5 and J is TRBJ1-4; possibly TRBD1 for D (5 bases). V was clipped by 6 bases and J by 8 bases, with 19 bases between them. CDR1 is MNHEY and CDR2 is SVGAGI in the germline V gene. CDR3 length: 15 residues. CDR3 sequence reads: CASSLPMGTGEKLFF. DNA for the CDR3: TGTGCCAGCAGCCTCCCCATGGGGACTGGCGAAAAACTGTTTTTT.

This clone appeared a single time. The rearrangement uses TRBV7-8 and TRBJ2-7; 11 nucleotides align to TRBD2. The CDR3 totals 15 residues. Germline V gene data show CDR1 as SGHVS and CDR2 as FQNEAQ. V trimming: 1 base; J trimming: 2 bases; junction bases outside the gene matches: 1. The CDR3: CASSLVLAGAYEQYF. CDR3 nucleotide sequence: TGTGCCAGCAGCTTAGTACTAGCGGGGGCCTACGAGCAGTACTTC. The entire variable domain, with the rest obtained from reference TRBV7-8 and TRBJ2-7, is as follows: GAGVSQSPRYKVAKRGQDVALRCDPISGHVSLFWYQQALGQGPEFLTYFQNEAQLDKSGLPSDRFFAERPEGSVSTLKIQRTQQEDSAVYLCASSLVLAGAYEQYFGPGTRLTVT.

The chain is built from TRBV18 and TRBJ1-1; D gene unclear. Germline lookup yields CDR1 KGHSH and CDR2 LQKENI. This CDR3 has 16 amino acids. Trimming pared 3 bases from V and 1 base from J, leaving 15 bases between. In nucleotides, the CDR3 is TGTGCCAGCTCACCCGGGATTCTTAGAAAGAACACTGAAGCTTTCTTT. Amino acid sequence: CASSPGILRKNTEAFF. The whole variable domain, remainder taken from reference TRBV18 and TRBJ1-1, is NAGVMQNPRHLVRRRGQEARLRCSPMKGHSHVYWYRQLPEEGLKFMVYLQKENIIDESGMPKERFSAEFPKEGPSILRIQQVVRGDSAAYFCASSPGILRKNTEAFFGQGTRLTVV.

The gene calls are TRBV18 and TRBJ2-2, with 8 positions matching TRBD2. The V segment lost 2 bases and the J segment 2 bases; nucleotides outside the gene matches: 4. Germline loops: CDR1 KGHSH, CDR2 LQKENI. CDR3 length: 16 residues. The CDR3 loop reads CASSPGAGGNTGELFF. The CDR3 DNA reads as TGTGCCAGCTCACCAGGTGCGGGGGGCAACACCGGGGAGCTGTTTTTT.

The chain recombines TRBV9 with TRBJ1-3; possible D gene TRBD1, 5 bases. Germline V gives CDR1 SGDLS, CDR2 YYNGEE. V lost 4 bases and J lost 2, with 28 bases in between. The CDR3 consists of 20 residues. This CDR3 is CASSPVAGPPTSATGNTIYF. DNA of the CDR3: TGTGCCAGCAGCCCCGTGGCGGGACCCCCAACATCCGCGACTGGAAACACCATATATTTT. Using reference TRBV9 and TRBJ1-3 for the parts outside the CDR3, the full variable domain is DSGVTQTPKHLITATGQRVTLRCSPRSGDLSVYWYQQSLDQGLQFLIQYYNGEERAKGNILERFSAQQFPDLHSELNLSSLELGDSALYFCASSPVAGPPTSATGNTIYFGEGSWLTVV.

This clone was counted between two and nine times. V is TRBV7-8 and J is TRBJ2-5; D remains ambiguous. The CDR3 runs to 14 residues. Germline CDR1 and CDR2: SGHVS and FQNEAQ. Trimming stripped 5 bases from V and 8 bases from J, with 18 bases between. The CDR3 loop is CASSREAMRVTQYF. Here the CDR3 DNA reads TGTGCCAGCAGCCGAGAAGCGATGAGAGTCACCCAGTACTTC.

This clone has a count of ten or more. The chain recombines TRBV7-9 with TRBJ1-1, with D perhaps TRBD1 (6 bases). Germline V gene sequence: CDR1 SEHNR, CDR2 FQNEAQ (reference sequence). The length of the CDR3 is 11 residues. Trimming pared 5 bases from V and 8 bases from J, leaving 9 bases between. The CDR3 spells CASSTTGEAFF. In nucleotides, the CDR3 is TGTGCCAGCAGCACGACAGGAGAAGCTTTCTTT.

This chain connects TRBV6-2 or TRBV6-3 to TRBJ2-3; 7 bases line up with TRBD2. The germline V gene encodes CDR1 MNHEY and CDR2 SVGEGT. Germline trimming cut 0 bases from V and 4 bases from J; bases unmatched to any gene: 4. The CDR3 length is 15 residues. The CDR3 bases are TGTGCCAGCAGTTACTCATTGGGGGGGTCAGATACGCAGTATTTT. Its translation: CASSYSLGGSDTQYF.

The chain couples TRBV5-1 to TRBJ1-2, with 7 bases aligning to TRBD1. This CDR3 contains 14 residues. Per the germline V gene, CDR1 is SGHRS and CDR2 is YFSETQ. The V gene end was trimmed by 5 bases and the J gene end by 0 bases; junction bases not matched to a gene: 4. The DNA of the CDR3 is TGCGCCAGCAGTGCGACAGGGACTAACTATGGCTACACCTTC. Translation: CASSATGTNYGYTF. Full variable domain (remainder filled in from reference TRBV5-1 and TRBJ1-2): KAGVTQTPRYLIKTRGQQVTLSCSPISGHRSVSWYQQTPGQGLQFLFEYFSETQRNKGNFPGRFSGRQFSNSRSEMNVSTLELGDSALYLCASSATGTNYGYTFGSGTRLTVV.

The V and J genes are TRBV16 and TRBJ1-5; the match to TRBD1 covers 7 bases. Looked up from germline, CDR1 is KGHSY and CDR2 is FQNENV. This CDR3 spans 16 amino acids. Germline trimming cut 3 bases from V and 4 bases from J; bases unmatched to any gene: 9. CDR3: CASSHPQGQGNQPQHF. CDR3 coding DNA: TGTGCCAGCAGCCATCCACAGGGGCAAGGGAATCAGCCCCAGCATTTT.

The V and J genes are TRBV7-3 and TRBJ1-5; D might be TRBD1 (5 bases). The germline CDR1 and CDR2 sequences are SGHTA and FQGTGA. The CDR3 totals 22 residues. V was shortened by 1 base and J by 0 bases, with 28 bases between the two germline ends. CDR3 in amino acids: CASSLSLDNSGESGNSNQPQHF. The CDR3 region has the DNA TGTGCCAGCAGCTTAAGTTTGGACAACTCGGGGGAATCGGGGAATAGCAATCAGCCCCAGCATTTT.

This clone has only a few counts. V usage is TRBV30 and J usage is TRBJ1-3; 9 bases map to TRBD1. The V segment lost 0 bases and the J segment 7 bases; nucleotides outside the gene matches: 13. The CDR3 consists of 17 residues. CDR1 GTSNPN and CDR2 SVGIG come from the germline V gene (reference sequence). This CDR3 reads CAWSVGTGNLYENTIYF. Written as DNA, the CDR3 is TGTGCCTGGAGTGTAGGGACAGGGAATCTATACGAGAACACCATATATTTT. The variable domain in full, with the rest retrieved from reference TRBV30 and TRBJ1-3, is SQTIHQWPATLVQPVGSPLSLECTVEGTSNPNLYWYRQAAGRGLQLLFYSVGIGQISSEVPQNLSASRPQDRQFILSSKKLLLSDSGFYLCAWSVGTGNLYENTIYFGEGSWLTVV.

This sequence joins TRBV19 and TRBJ2-7; 10 nucleotides agree with TRBD2. There are 14 residues in the CDR3. The germline V gene has CDR1 LNHDA and CDR2 SQIVND (reference sequence). J was trimmed by 2 bases and V by 6 bases; bases with no gene match: 4. The CDR3 DNA reads as TGTGCCAGTAGCCTGAGCGGGGGGGCCTACGAGCAGTACTTC. Translated, it gives CASSLSGGAYEQYF.

The chain is built from TRBV30 and TRBJ1-3, with D unclear. This CDR3 region has 12 residues. Germline V gives CDR1 GTSNPN, CDR2 SVGIG (reference sequence). V lost 0 bases to trimming and J lost 2 bases, with 2 bases between them. The CDR3: CAWSVTGNTIYF. The CDR3 DNA follows: TGTGCCTGGAGTGTCACTGGAAACACCATATATTTT.

The DNA for the CDR3 is TGTGCCAGCAGTTACTCTACCGGACTAGCTGCGGGCACCGGGGAGCTGTTTTTT. Amino acid sequence: CASSYSTGLAAGTGELFF. The chain recombines TRBV6-2 or TRBV6-3 with TRBJ2-2, with 8 bases identical to TRBD2. The CDR3 contains 18 residues. CDR1 is MNHEY, CDR2 SVGEGT, per germline. Unmatched junction bases numbered 10, after V lost 0 bases and J lost 4 bases.

As DNA, the CDR3 is TGTGCCAGCAGTCTTACAGGGTACGGCTCCTATAATTCACCCCTCCACTTT. Its translation: CASSLTGYGSYNSPLHF. The V call is TRBV6-2 or TRBV6-3, the J call TRBJ1-6, with a tentative D call TRBD1 (6 bases). CDR3 length: 17 residues. Trimming took 5 bases from V and 0 from J, leaving 14 bases between them. Germline values: CDR1 MNHEY, CDR2 SVGEGT.

This chain uses TRBV6-5 with TRBJ2-7; 8 bases match TRBD2. The CDR3 loop spans 14 amino acids. Unmatched junction bases numbered 6, after V lost 4 bases and J lost 4 bases. The V gene's germline CDR1 is MNHEY and CDR2 SVGAGI. The CDR3 sequence is CASSSSGGTYEQYF. CDR3 coding DNA: TGTGCCAGCAGTTCCAGCGGGGGAACGTACGAGCAGTACTTC.

This sequence joins TRBV2 and TRBJ1-2; 11 nucleotides agree with TRBD1. Germline CDR1 reads SNHLY; CDR2 reads FYNNEI. The CDR3 is made up of 14 amino acids. V was clipped by 7 bases and J by 2 bases; unmatched bases: 3. The CDR3 protein is CASNRDRGNYGYTF. CDR3 in DNA: TGTGCCAGCAATCGGGACAGGGGGAACTATGGCTACACCTTC.

V is TRBV4-1 and J is TRBJ2-1; 9 nucleotides line up with TRBD2. Germline-derived CDR1 and CDR2 are MGHRA and YSYEKL. The CDR3 length is 18 residues. The V and J ends lost 0 bases and 2 bases, in that order; junction bases with no gene match: 8. The CDR3 coding sequence is TGCGCCAGCAGCCAAGATCGCGCGACTAGCGGTCCCTACAATGAGCAGTTCTTC. It is translated as CASSQDRATSGPYNEQFF.

This clone was picked up a small number of times. The rearrangement joins TRBV29-1 to TRBJ1-4, with 8 bases aligning to TRBD1. Germline lookup yields CDR1 SQVTM and CDR2 ANQGSEA. The junction had 8 bases not matched to a gene; V was cut back by 7 bases and J by 7 bases. CDR3 length: 13 residues. CDR3 protein: CSASGTGGEKLFF. The CDR3, as DNA: TGCAGCGCGTCCGGGACAGGAGGTGAAAAACTGTTTTTT. The full variable domain, rest sourced from reference TRBV29-1 and TRBJ1-4, is SAVISQKPSRDICQRGTSLTIQCQVDSQVTMMFWYRQQPGQSLTLIATANQGSEATYESGFVIDKFPISRPNLTFSTLTVSNMSPEDSSIYLCSASGTGGEKLFFGSGTQLSVL.

This clone has just one count. The V call is TRBV4-3, the J call TRBJ2-2; D is ambiguous. The germline V gene has CDR1 LGHNA and CDR2 YSLEER. V lost 1 base and J lost 5, with 11 bases in between. CDR3 size: 15 residues. The CDR3 DNA reads as TGCGCCAGCAGCCAAGCCCGGGTGGCAACCGGGGAGCTGTTTTTT. It is translated as CASSQARVATGELFF.